A selection of T cell receptor beta chains follows, all from one sample in a study of shared clonotypes between healthy human individuals. Method: immunoSEQ multiplex PCR; TCRdb's copy keeps in-frame clones and lacks some. Of some 2 million clones in the sample, over 85% are singletons; the top ten hold 0.1% to 0.15%. The sample consisted of naive CD4+ T cells sorted from blood. The receptors derive from a young man in good health. CDR3s include the opening cysteine and the closing phenylalanine or tryptophan. Fields, in order: J gene, clone size, V gene, D gene, CDR3 DNA, CDR3 protein. The D gene is left open where the match is weak. Size tells how often a clone was seen (once, few, many) or the class of an expanded clone, and some rows leave it out.

j_gene: TRBJ1-2
abundance: -
v_gene: TRBV5-6
d_gene: TRBD1
CDR3nt: TGTGCCAGCAGCTCACAGGGGGGTACTAACTATGGCTACACCTTC
CDR3aa: CASSSQGGTNYGYTF

j_gene: TRBJ1-3
abundance: -
v_gene: TRBV5-1
d_gene: -
CDR3nt: TGCGCCAGCAGCTTGGCTACCGGGGACACCATATATTTT
CDR3aa: CASSLATGDTIYF

j_gene: TRBJ2-2
abundance: -
v_gene: TRBV13
d_gene: -
CDR3nt: TGTGCCAGCAGCCCCAACGGGGTAAGGACCGGGGAGCTGTTTTTT
CDR3aa: CASSPNGVRTGELFF

j_gene: TRBJ2-1
abundance: -
v_gene: TRBV7-2
d_gene: TRBD2
CDR3nt: TGTGCCAGCAGCTTAGGGTCTAGCGGGAGGGTTGAGCAGTTCTTC
CDR3aa: CASSLGSSGRVEQFF

j_gene: TRBJ1-1
abundance: -
v_gene: TRBV28
d_gene: -
CDR3nt: TGTGCCAGCAGCCCTCGCGGTAGTTTCACTGAAGCTTTCTTT
CDR3aa: CASSPRGSFTEAFF

j_gene: TRBJ2-1
abundance: -
v_gene: TRBV6-5
d_gene: -
CDR3nt: TGTGCCAGCAGTTGGCTAGGACAGAACAATGAGCAGTTCTTC
CDR3aa: CASSWLGQNNEQFF

j_gene: TRBJ1-5
abundance: -
v_gene: TRBV28
d_gene: -
CDR3nt: TGTGCCAGCAGCCTCCCTCTTCAGCCCCAGCATTTT
CDR3aa: CASSLPLQPQHF

j_gene: TRBJ1-4
abundance: -
v_gene: TRBV11-2
d_gene: TRBD1
CDR3nt: TGTGCCAGCAGCTTAGCCCTGGACAGGATTAATGAAAAACTGTTTTTT
CDR3aa: CASSLALDRINEKLFF

j_gene: TRBJ2-1
abundance: -
v_gene: TRBV30
d_gene: -
CDR3nt: TGTGCCTGGAGTTCGGGGCGGGAGCAGTTCTTC
CDR3aa: CAWSSGREQFF

j_gene: TRBJ2-5
abundance: -
v_gene: TRBV5-1
d_gene: TRBD1
CDR3nt: TGCGCCAGCAGCCCAGGGACAGCCAAAGAGACCCAGTACTTC
CDR3aa: CASSPGTAKETQYF

j_gene: TRBJ2-7
abundance: -
v_gene: TRBV9
d_gene: -
CDR3nt: TGTGCCAGCAGCCCCCCGTTGGGGCGGGAGCAGTACTTC
CDR3aa: CASSPPLGREQYF

j_gene: TRBJ2-2
abundance: -
v_gene: TRBV18
d_gene: -
CDR3nt: TGTGCCAGCTCAGGTGGCAGAGAGGTGGGCGGGGAGCTGTTTTTT
CDR3aa: CASSGGREVGGELFF

j_gene: TRBJ2-7
abundance: -
v_gene: TRBV30
d_gene: -
CDR3nt: TGTGCCTGGAGTCGCGGCGGCCAGTTAGCCTACGAGCAGTACTTC
CDR3aa: CAWSRGGQLAYEQYF

j_gene: TRBJ2-7
abundance: -
v_gene: TRBV7-8
d_gene: -
CDR3nt: TGTGCCAGCAGCCCCAACCTTCCGAGCTCCTACGAGCAGTACTTC
CDR3aa: CASSPNLPSSYEQYF

j_gene: TRBJ1-5
abundance: -
v_gene: TRBV4-1
d_gene: -
CDR3nt: TGCGCCAGCAGCCAAAAAAGGGAAGGTAGCCAGCCCCAGCATTTT
CDR3aa: CASSQKREGSQPQHF

j_gene: TRBJ2-5
abundance: -
v_gene: TRBV10-3
d_gene: -
CDR3nt: TGTGCCATCAGTGAGGGGAAAGAGACCCAGTACTTC
CDR3aa: CAISEGKETQYF

j_gene: TRBJ2-5
abundance: -
v_gene: TRBV6-5
d_gene: TRBD2
CDR3nt: TGTGCCAGCAGTTACGCCGTCAGCGGGGAACAAGAGACCCAGTACTTC
CDR3aa: CASSYAVSGEQETQYF

j_gene: TRBJ1-2
abundance: -
v_gene: TRBV28
d_gene: TRBD1
CDR3nt: TGTGCCAGCAGATCCCGGACAGGAGGTTACGGCTACACCTTC
CDR3aa: CASRSRTGGYGYTF

j_gene: TRBJ2-1
abundance: -
v_gene: TRBV6-5
d_gene: -
CDR3nt: TGTGCCAGCAGATCAACTAGGGGGGCCTACAATGAGCAGTTCTTC
CDR3aa: CASRSTRGAYNEQFF

j_gene: TRBJ1-1
abundance: -
v_gene: TRBV4-3
d_gene: -
CDR3nt: TGCGCCAGCAGCCGCGTCGGGGGTAGCACTGAAGCTTTCTTT
CDR3aa: CASSRVGGSTEAFF

j_gene: TRBJ1-1
abundance: -
v_gene: TRBV18
d_gene: -
CDR3nt: TGTGCCAGCTCACCAGGAGTCCAGGTGACCCTGAACACTGAAGCTTTCTTT
CDR3aa: CASSPGVQVTLNTEAFF

j_gene: TRBJ1-3
abundance: -
v_gene: TRBV6-5
d_gene: TRBD1
CDR3nt: TGTGCCAGCAGACCCAGGACAGGGATTGGAAACACCATATATTTT
CDR3aa: CASRPRTGIGNTIYF

j_gene: TRBJ1-2
abundance: -
v_gene: TRBV6-5
d_gene: -
CDR3nt: TGTGCCAGCAGTTTTGGCAGGGAGACGGGATCTGGCGGCTACACCTTC
CDR3aa: CASSFGRETGSGGYTF

j_gene: TRBJ1-2
abundance: -
v_gene: TRBV7-9
d_gene: TRBD1
CDR3nt: TGTGCCAGCAGCTCGGAATGGGACAGGGCATCTAACTATGGCTACACCTTC
CDR3aa: CASSSEWDRASNYGYTF

j_gene: TRBJ2-3
abundance: -
v_gene: TRBV4-2
d_gene: TRBD2
CDR3nt: TGTGCCAGCAGCCCACTAGCGGGGGGCACAGATACGCAGTATTTT
CDR3aa: CASSPLAGGTDTQYF

j_gene: TRBJ2-3
abundance: -
v_gene: TRBV10-1
d_gene: -
CDR3nt: TGCGCCAGCAGTGAGTCTAAACTAATGGGGGATACGCAGTATTTT
CDR3aa: CASSESKLMGDTQYF

j_gene: TRBJ2-7
abundance: -
v_gene: TRBV4-1
d_gene: -
CDR3nt: TGCGCCAGCAGCCAGGGTGCCGGACTCTCCTACGAGCAGTACTTC
CDR3aa: CASSQGAGLSYEQYF

j_gene: TRBJ1-6
abundance: -
v_gene: TRBV5-4
d_gene: TRBD1
CDR3nt: TGTGCCAGCAGCCAACCCAAGGACAGGGGGAGTTCACCCCTCCACTTT
CDR3aa: CASSQPKDRGSSPLHF

j_gene: TRBJ1-6
abundance: -
v_gene: TRBV29-1
d_gene: -
CDR3nt: TGCAGCGTTCGGATGACAGGTTATAATTCACCCCTCCACTTT
CDR3aa: CSVRMTGYNSPLHF

j_gene: TRBJ1-6
abundance: -
v_gene: TRBV6-6
d_gene: TRBD1
CDR3nt: TGTGCCAGCAGGACAGGGGGTAATTCACCCCTCCACTTT
CDR3aa: CASRTGGNSPLHF

j_gene: TRBJ1-3
abundance: -
v_gene: TRBV10-3
d_gene: -
CDR3nt: TGTGCCATCAGAACAGGGTCGGGAGGAAACACCATATATTTT
CDR3aa: CAIRTGSGGNTIYF

j_gene: TRBJ2-1
abundance: -
v_gene: TRBV2
d_gene: -
CDR3nt: TGTGCCAGCAGTAACGGTAGCCCCGGTGGGTTCTTC
CDR3aa: CASSNGSPGGFF

j_gene: TRBJ2-3
abundance: -
v_gene: TRBV11-2
d_gene: TRBD2
CDR3nt: TGTGCCAGCAGCTACAGCGGGGCGCCAGATACGCAGTATTTT
CDR3aa: CASSYSGAPDTQYF

j_gene: TRBJ1-2
abundance: once
v_gene: TRBV29-1
d_gene: -
CDR3nt: TGCAGCGTTGAAGATCCAGGGGCTCGTAACTATGGCTACACCTTC
CDR3aa: CSVEDPGARNYGYTF

j_gene: TRBJ1-4
abundance: -
v_gene: TRBV10-3
d_gene: -
CDR3nt: TGTGCCATCAGTGAGCGGGCAGGGTTGAGTGAAAAACTGTTTTTT
CDR3aa: CAISERAGLSEKLFF

j_gene: TRBJ2-1
abundance: -
v_gene: TRBV19
d_gene: -
CDR3nt: TGTGCCAGTAGTATAGATGGCAGCGTCCACCTTTCCTCCTACAATGAGCAGTTCTTC
CDR3aa: CASSIDGSVHLSSYNEQFF

j_gene: TRBJ1-1
abundance: once
v_gene: TRBV7-2
d_gene: TRBD1
CDR3nt: TGTGCCAGCAGCCCGGGGGACAGGGGGAACACTGAAGCTTTCTTT
CDR3aa: CASSPGDRGNTEAFF

j_gene: TRBJ1-3
abundance: -
v_gene: TRBV5-1
d_gene: TRBD1
CDR3nt: TGCGCCAGCAGCTTGGCAGGGGGCCCTGGAAACACCATATATTTT
CDR3aa: CASSLAGGPGNTIYF

j_gene: TRBJ2-7
abundance: -
v_gene: TRBV30
d_gene: TRBD1
CDR3nt: TGTGCCTGGAGGGCCCCCGGGACAGGGTCCTACGAGCAGTACTTC
CDR3aa: CAWRAPGTGSYEQYF

j_gene: TRBJ2-3
abundance: once
v_gene: TRBV30
d_gene: TRBD1
CDR3nt: TGTGCCTGGAGCAGGACAGGGGTTGAAGATACGCAGTATTTT
CDR3aa: CAWSRTGVEDTQYF

j_gene: TRBJ2-5
abundance: -
v_gene: TRBV30
d_gene: TRBD1
CDR3nt: TGTGCCTGGATAAGGCAGGGGGTCCAAGAGACCCAGTACTTC
CDR3aa: CAWIRQGVQETQYF

j_gene: TRBJ1-2
abundance: -
v_gene: TRBV10-3
d_gene: -
CDR3nt: TGTGCCATCAGTGAAGAAGCTAACTATGGCTACACCTTC
CDR3aa: CAISEEANYGYTF

j_gene: TRBJ2-5
abundance: -
v_gene: TRBV10-2
d_gene: -
CDR3nt: TGCGCCAGCAGCCCGAAAGAGACCCAGTACTTC
CDR3aa: CASSPKETQYF

j_gene: TRBJ2-5
abundance: -
v_gene: TRBV7-9
d_gene: -
CDR3nt: TGTGCCAGCAGCCTAAATCATCCGACAGCCCTAAGTTTGAAGACCCAGTACTTC
CDR3aa: CASSLNHPTALSLKTQYF

j_gene: TRBJ2-7
abundance: -
v_gene: TRBV6-1
d_gene: TRBD1
CDR3nt: TGTGCCAGCAGCGAGGGACAGCTCCACTCCTACGAGCAGTACTTC
CDR3aa: CASSEGQLHSYEQYF

j_gene: TRBJ2-3
abundance: -
v_gene: TRBV4-1
d_gene: TRBD2
CDR3nt: TGCGCCAGCAGCCAAGACGGCCTAGCGGGTGGTTACACAGATACGCAGTATTTT
CDR3aa: CASSQDGLAGGYTDTQYF

j_gene: TRBJ2-3
abundance: -
v_gene: TRBV15
d_gene: -
CDR3nt: TGTGCCACCAGTCAAAAAGGGGCAGGGAAGTCTCTAACGCAGTATTTT
CDR3aa: CATSQKGAGKSLTQYF

j_gene: TRBJ2-1
abundance: -
v_gene: TRBV18
d_gene: -
CDR3nt: TGTGCCAGCTCACAACAACAGGGTAAGGATGAGCAGTTCTTC
CDR3aa: CASSQQQGKDEQFF

j_gene: TRBJ1-3
abundance: -
v_gene: TRBV5-1
d_gene: -
CDR3nt: TGCGCCAGCAGCTTGGGGGCAGGCTCTATCTCTGGAAACACCATATATTTT
CDR3aa: CASSLGAGSISGNTIYF

j_gene: TRBJ2-2
abundance: -
v_gene: TRBV7-6
d_gene: -
CDR3nt: TGTGCCAGCAGCTTAGCAGGGACAACGAACACCGGGGAGCTGTTTTTT
CDR3aa: CASSLAGTTNTGELFF

j_gene: TRBJ1-3
abundance: -
v_gene: TRBV5-1
d_gene: -
CDR3nt: TGCGCCAGCAGCCAATCGACAGGAGCCGGAAACACCATATATTTT
CDR3aa: CASSQSTGAGNTIYF

j_gene: TRBJ2-5
abundance: -
v_gene: TRBV9
d_gene: -
CDR3nt: TGTGCCAGCAGCCTACTGGGGGGCCTCGGAGAGACCCAGTACTTC
CDR3aa: CASSLLGGLGETQYF

j_gene: TRBJ1-5
abundance: -
v_gene: TRBV11-2
d_gene: -
CDR3nt: TGTGCCAGCAGCTCCATCAGGGGACAGCCCCAGCATTTT
CDR3aa: CASSSIRGQPQHF

j_gene: TRBJ1-1
abundance: -
v_gene: TRBV18
d_gene: TRBD1
CDR3nt: TGTGCCAGCTCCCCCGGACAGGGAGGCACTGAAGCTTTCTTT
CDR3aa: CASSPGQGGTEAFF